Shown below are 27 T cell receptor beta chains from a single sample sequenced in a study of post-analysis software for immune sequencing data. Regarding the study as a whole: Higher frequency in patients than in controls was seen for five TRBV segments, with TRBV5-6, TRBV5-1 and TRBV20-1 among them.

Unique molecular identifiers were built into the TCR beta cDNA libraries. TCRdb re-analysed the PCR reads in MiXCR, keeping a single row per CDR3 protein. This sample has fewer than 550,000 distinct CDR3 sequences, with about a third found just once. Their antigens remain unidentified. The sequenced material came from blood. Receptor source: a girl aged 2-17 years with multiple sclerosis.

The rearrangement links TRBV27 to TRBJ1-1; D is ambiguous. This CDR3 is 13 amino acids long. Trimming shortened V by 1 base and J by 3 bases, and 6 bases separated the two germline ends. The V gene's germline CDR1 is MNHEY and CDR2 SMNVEV (reference sequence). This chain's CDR3 is CASSLYTYTEAFF. CDR3 DNA: TGTGCCAGCAGTTTATATACATACACTGAAGCTTTCTTT.

This chain connects TRBV29-1 to TRBJ1-2, with no clear D. Germline assignment: CDR1 SQVTM and CDR2 ANQGSEA. This CDR3 is 14 amino acids long. The V gene lost 4 bases and the J gene lost 5 bases, with 17 bases spanning the gap. This CDR3 reads CSVAPRQAGYGYTF. CDR3 DNA sequence: TGCAGCGTTGCCCCCCGGCAGGCGGGGTATGGCTACACCTTC. Full variable domain (remainder filled in from reference TRBV29-1 and TRBJ1-2): SAVISQKPSRDICQRGTSLTIQCQVDSQVTMMFWYRQQPGQSLTLIATANQGSEATYESGFVIDKFPISRPNLTFSTLTVSNMSPEDSSIYLCSVAPRQAGYGYTFGSGTRLTVV.

For the CDR3, the DNA is TGTGCCACCAGTGATCTCCGGGGCCCTGGGGATCAGCCCCAGCATTTT. It codes for CATSDLRGPGDQPQHF. The rearrangement links TRBV24-1 to TRBJ1-5; D perhaps matches TRBD1 (5 bases). The CDR3 spans 16 residues. Germline V CDR1 and CDR2: KGHDR, SFDVKD. The germline V and J ends were trimmed by 3 bases and 5 bases, with 16 bases remaining between them.

J is TRBJ1-1 and V is TRBV6-5; TRBD1 is a possible D gene (5 bases). Trimming removed 2 bases at V and 2 bases at J, with 9 bases between. Per the germline V gene, CDR1 is MNHEY and CDR2 is SVGAGI. The CDR3 covers 14 residues. CDR3 protein: CASSYQTVNTEAFF. CDR3 nucleotides: TGTGCCAGCAGTTACCAGACAGTTAACACTGAAGCTTTCTTT.

The V call is TRBV2, the J call TRBJ1-5; the D is unclear. The germline V gene has CDR1 SNHLY and CDR2 FYNNEI. V lost 5 bases and J lost 3, with 11 bases in between. This CDR3 spans 14 amino acids. CDR3 nucleotides: TGTGCCAGCAGTCGGACGGCTGACAATCAGCCCCAGCATTTT. Its translation: CASSRTADNQPQHF. The full variable domain, in which reference TRBV2 and TRBJ1-5 provide the parts outside the CDR3, is EPEVTQTPSHQVTQMGQEVILRCVPISNHLYFYWYRQILGQKVEFLVSFYNNEISEKSEIFDDQFSVERPDGSNFTLKIRSTKLEDSAMYFCASSRTADNQPQHFGDGTRLSIL.

The chain links TRBV5-5 to TRBJ2-1; D is uncertain. The CDR3 covers 12 residues. V shed 6 bases and J shed 8 bases, with 12 bases lying between them. Germline V gene data show CDR1 as SGHKS and CDR2 as YYEKEE (reference sequence). The CDR3 protein is CASTPSQHEQFF. CDR3 nucleotides: TGTGCCAGCACCCCCTCCCAACATGAGCAGTTCTTC.

The chain combines TRBV20-1 with TRBJ2-7; tentative D call: TRBD2 (5 bases). V gave up 3 bases and J gave up 0 bases, with 9 bases separating them. The CDR3 covers 13 residues. From germline, CDR1 is DFQATT and CDR2 SNEGSKA (reference sequence). The CDR3 loop is CSARDLISYEQYF. The DNA of the CDR3 is TGCAGTGCTAGGGACTTGATCTCCTACGAGCAGTACTTC.

The chain is built from TRBV3-1 and TRBJ1-2, with a tentative D call TRBD1 (6 bases). The CDR3 covers 14 residues. V gave up 0 bases and J gave up 4 bases, with 9 bases separating them. CDR1 is LGHDT, CDR2 YNNKEL, per germline (reference sequence). CDR3 nucleotide sequence: TGTGCCAGCAGCCAAGAACAGGGAGTCTATGGCTACACCTTC. It is translated as CASSQEQGVYGYTF.

This chain uses TRBV20-1 with TRBJ2-1; D may be TRBD2 (6 bases). The CDR3 has 15 residues. In germline, CDR1 is DFQATT, CDR2 SNEGSKA (reference sequence). Trimming pared 5 bases from V and 8 bases from J, leaving 22 bases between. This CDR3 is CSAGPLASEGDEQFF. CDR3 sequence (DNA): TGCAGTGCTGGCCCACTAGCAAGTGAGGGCGATGAGCAGTTCTTC.

This sequence joins TRBV6-4 and TRBJ2-6, with D possibly being TRBD1 or TRBD2 (5 bases each). The V gene lost 0 bases and the J gene lost 4 bases, with 7 bases spanning the gap. CDR1 and CDR2 (germline): MRHNA, SNTAGT. This CDR3 contains 15 residues. This CDR3 is CASSDSGVGANVLTF. DNA for the CDR3: TGTGCCAGCAGTGACTCGGGGGTCGGGGCCAACGTCCTGACTTTC.

This clonotype was seen more than once but under ten times. The rearrangement joins TRBV5-1 to TRBJ2-1; D gene unclear. The ends were cut back, 9 bases at V and 6 bases at J, with 19 bases in the middle. Germline V gene lookup returns CDR1 SGHRS and CDR2 YFSETQ. The CDR3 length is 14 residues. The CDR3 spells CATGIASQVNEQFF. The CDR3 DNA reads TGCGCCACCGGAATAGCCTCTCAGGTCAATGAGCAGTTCTTC.

The chain has TRBV5-6 and TRBJ1-4; tentatively, D is TRBD1 (5 bases). This CDR3 is 15 amino acids long. Germline V CDR1 and CDR2: SGHDT, YYEEEE. Trimming cost V 3 bases and J 3 bases, with 12 bases left between them. The CDR3 reads CASSYKGLANEKLFF. The DNA for the CDR3 is TGTGCCAGCAGCTATAAGGGGTTGGCTAATGAAAAACTGTTTTTT.

Only a few counts were recorded for this clonotype. This sequence joins TRBV10-3 and TRBJ2-6, with D perhaps matching TRBD1 or TRBD2 (5 bases each). Trimming cost V 7 bases and J 0 bases, with 16 bases left between them. CDR1 and CDR2 (germline): ENHRY, SYGVKD. The CDR3 has 17 residues. The CDR3 here is CAINPGSGGSGANVLTF. CDR3 bases: TGTGCCATCAATCCTGGTTCTGGGGGCTCTGGGGCCAACGTCCTGACTTTC.

The CDR3 spells CASSSPGVGPASPLHF. In nucleotides, the CDR3 is TGCGCCAGCAGCTCCCCCGGCGTGGGGCCTGCTTCACCCCTCCACTTT. The genes are TRBV5-1 and TRBJ1-6; tentative D call: TRBD1 (5 bases). The length of the CDR3 is 16 residues. Trimming left V 3 bases short and J 9 bases short, with 19 bases between. From germline, CDR1 is SGHRS and CDR2 YFSETQ.

This clonotype was counted a few times. The chain employs TRBV18 and TRBJ2-7; TRBD1 matches at 8 bases. J gave up 3 bases and V 3 bases, and 1 base lay outside the gene matches. Germline CDR1 reads KGHSH; CDR2 reads LQKENI. The CDR3 consists of 13 residues. The CDR3 coding sequence is TGTGCCAGCTCACCGGACAGGGACTACGAGCAGTACTTC. This translates into CASSPDRDYEQYF.

In the case of this clonotype: A much larger clone differs by one base, so this may be a read error. The CDR3 is CASSQDVAGEYNEQYF. The CDR3 region has the DNA TGTGCCAGCAGCCAAGATGTAGCGGGGGAATACAATGAGCAGTACTTC. The V call is TRBV4-2, the J call TRBJ2-1, with TRBD2 matching over 9 bases. TRBJ2-7 explains the end of the DNA better; the J call may be wrong. The CDR3 sequence is 16 residues long. Looked up from germline, CDR1 is LGHNA and CDR2 is YNFKEQ.

V usage is TRBV28 and J usage is TRBJ2-3, with a possible D match to TRBD2 (5 bases). The CDR3 length is 16 residues. Germline CDR1 and CDR2: MDHEN and SYDVKM. Trimming removed 1 base at V and 1 base at J, with 12 bases between. The CDR3: CASSLSGGSRTDTQYF. The CDR3 region has the DNA TGTGCCAGCAGTTTATCGGGCGGGTCACGCACAGATACGCAGTATTTT.

This chain links TRBV6-5 with TRBJ2-7; 10 positions match TRBD1. Germline V CDR1 and CDR2: MNHEY, SVGAGI. With 2 bases clipped from V and 6 bases from J, the junction kept 10 bases outside the gene matches. The CDR3 consists of 16 residues. Here the CDR3 reads CASSYRQPGQGVEQYF. The CDR3 nucleotides are TGTGCCAGCAGTTACAGGCAACCCGGACAGGGGGTCGAGCAGTACTTC.

This clonotype has just a few counts. V usage is TRBV9 and J usage is TRBJ2-7; TRBD2 matches at 13 bases. V shed 2 bases and J 2 bases; nucleotides not matched to a gene: 1. Germline V gene lookup returns CDR1 SGDLS and CDR2 YYNGEE. CDR3 length: 15 residues. The CDR3 sequence: CASSVGLAGPYEQYF. As DNA, the CDR3 is TGTGCCAGCAGCGTGGGACTAGCGGGGCCCTACGAGCAGTACTTC.

This clonotype came up many times. The chain is built from TRBV6-5 and TRBJ2-5, with D possibly being TRBD1 (7 bases). V was trimmed by 6 bases and J by 5 bases, leaving 13 bases between them. The CDR3 is 13 amino acids. Germline CDR1 reads MNHEY; CDR2 reads SVGAGI. CDR3 nucleotide sequence: TGTGCCAGCAGACGACAGGGACTGGAGACCCAGTACTTC. Its protein is CASRRQGLETQYF.

This clonotype was seen a handful of times. The V and J genes are TRBV6-6 and TRBJ1-2; D gene ambiguous. Germline V gene data show CDR1 as MNHNY and CDR2 as SVGAGI (reference sequence). V was trimmed by 3 bases and J by 4 bases, leaving 15 bases between them. The CDR3 totals 15 residues. CDR3 sequence (DNA): TGTGCCAGCAGTTATGGGAGTTCGGTTAGCTATGGCTACACCTTC. The encoded protein is CASSYGSSVSYGYTF.

There are a few counts of this clonotype. This sequence joins TRBV5-1 and TRBJ2-3, with a tentative D call TRBD2 (6 bases). V was pared by 5 bases and J by 1 base, with 14 bases between. This CDR3 has 15 residues. Germline-derived CDR1 and CDR2 are SGHRS and YFSETQ. The CDR3 loop reads CASRLAVGGTDTQYF. CDR3 nucleotide sequence: TGCGCCAGCAGACTAGCTGTTGGTGGCACAGATACGCAGTATTTT.

This clonotype was observed at least ten times. The chain is built from TRBV29-1 and TRBJ2-1; 8 positions agree with TRBD1. This CDR3 has 12 residues. Germline V gene sequence: CDR1 SQVTM, CDR2 ANQGSEA. Germline trimming cut 3 bases from V and 5 bases from J; bases unmatched to any gene: 0. The CDR3 region has the DNA TGCAGCGTTGAGGACAGGGACAATGAGCAGTTCTTC. Its protein is CSVEDRDNEQFF.

Details on this clonotype: The junction and the germline gene differ at one end; a read error may be behind it. The chain couples TRBV7-8 to TRBJ2-5; TRBD1 matches 7 bases. The CDR3 runs to 16 residues. Per germline, CDR1 SGHVS and CDR2 FQNEAQ. The CDR3 reads CASSLQGLTGTETRYF. In nucleotides, the CDR3 is TGTGCCAGCAGCCTACAAGGCTTGACAGGGACCGAGACCCGGTACTTC.

V is TRBV5-1 and J is TRBJ1-1; TRBD1 matches 8 bases. Germline CDR1 is SGHRS and CDR2 is YFSETQ. The CDR3 covers 14 residues. V was pared by 6 bases and J by 4 bases, with 8 bases of the junction left unmatched. CDR3 loop: CASTGQGTSTEAFF. Written as DNA, the CDR3 is TGCGCCAGCACCGGACAGGGAACATCCACTGAAGCTTTCTTT. Supplemented by reference TRBV5-1 and TRBJ1-1, the full variable domain reads KAGVTQTPRYLIKTRGQQVTLSCSPISGHRSVSWYQQTPGQGLQFLFEYFSETQRNKGNFPGRFSGRQFSNSRSEMNVSTLELGDSALYLCASTGQGTSTEAFFGQGTRLTVV.

This clonotype turned up a few times. CDR3 bases: TGTGCCAGCACCGACATCCGGGACGACAGGAGCGAGCAGTACTTC. Protein: CASTDIRDDRSEQYF. The chain couples TRBV2 to TRBJ2-7; a possible D gene is TRBD1 (6 bases). Germline CDR1 reads SNHLY; CDR2 reads FYNNEI. The V and J ends lost 7 bases and 6 bases respectively, with 22 bases between them. The CDR3 contains 15 residues.

The CDR3 here is CSARLAGALQETQYF. The CDR3 DNA sequence: TGCAGTGCTCGGCTAGCGGGGGCGCTCCAAGAGACCCAGTACTTC. V is TRBV20-1 and J is TRBJ2-5; 10 nucleotides match TRBD2. This CDR3 is built from 15 residues. Germline V gene data show CDR1 as DFQATT and CDR2 as SNEGSKA (reference sequence). The V segment lost 5 bases and the J segment 1 base; nucleotides outside the gene matches: 7.